This T cell receptor (beta chain) was sequenced during a study of blood T cell repertoires in COVID-19. Repertoires were generated with immunoSEQ multiplex PCR, while TCRdb's copy carries only in-frame clones and drops some. The sample lists a few hundred thousand clones; 84% were seen once. Trimming removed 7 bases from V and 6 bases from J, with 19 bases in between. Germline V gene sequence: CDR1 SGHVS, CDR2 FQNEAQ. The CDR3 length is 14 residues. It was during active infection that Seattle patients were enrolled and then longitudinally followed. This chain joins TRBV7-8 and TRBJ2-7; D possibly corresponds to TRBD1 (5 bases). This sequence was found in a person aged 70 to 85 with COVID-19, enrolled during active disease. The specimen sequenced was peripheral blood. CDR3 sequence: CASKKPHDSAEQYF. CDR3 nucleotides: TGTGCCAGCAAAAAGCCTCATGACAGCGCCGAGCAGTACTTC.